This is a list of T cell receptor beta chains from one sample in a study of beta chain features in type 1 diabetes. TCRdb's table, derived via immunoSEQ multiplex PCR, lists solely in-frame clones and lacks some. The sample contains roughly 330,000 clones, approximately 13% of which appear only once. Input material: naive CD4+ T cells from blood. Receptor source: a woman under 30 with type 1 diabetes. The CDR3 runs from the conserved cysteine through the conserved F or W. A D gene is named only where the DNA matches it firmly. The size entry is marked missing in some rows and otherwise reads once, few, many or a size class.

V gene	clone size	J gene	D gene	CDR3 DNA	CDR3 protein
TRBV7-9	few	TRBJ1-1	.	TGTGCCAGCCTCATCCGGGACACAAACACTGAAGCTTTCTTT	CASLIRDTNTEAFF
TRBV11-1	.	TRBJ1-1	.	TGTGCCAGCAGCTTAGTCAGAGGAACTGAAGCTTTCTTT	CASSLVRGTEAFF
TRBV5-1	few	TRBJ2-3	.	TGCGCCAGCAAATCGGAGGGGCAAGATACGCAGTATTTT	CASKSEGQDTQYF
TRBV30	few	TRBJ1-2	.	TGTGCCTGGGGTACAGGATGGGGCTACACCTTC	CAWGTGWGYTF
TRBV20-1	.	TRBJ2-7	.	TGCAGTGCGATGAGGGTCAACGAGCAGTACTTC	CSAMRVNEQYF
TRBV2	few	TRBJ2-3	.	TGTGCCAGCAGGCTAGCAGTCAGAGATACGCAGTATTTT	CASRLAVRDTQYF
TRBV18	.	TRBJ2-3	.	TGTGCCAGCTCGACACAGGGTACCCAGACAGATACGCAGTATTTT	CASSTQGTQTDTQYF
TRBV18	few	TRBJ2-1	TRBD2	TGTGCCAGCTCACCAGCGACTAGCGGGAGGCAAACCTACAATGAGCAGTTCTTC	CASSPATSGRQTYNEQFF
TRBV30	.	TRBJ1-2	.	TGTGCCTGGGGCCAGGGTGGGCCCGGGTTAGGGTATGGCTACACCTTC	CAWGQGGPGLGYGYTF
TRBV9	few	TRBJ2-7	TRBD2	TGTGCCAGCAGCCCGAGGGAGGCTAGCGGCTACGAGCAGTACTTC	CASSPREASGYEQYF
TRBV2	.	TRBJ2-7	.	TGTGCCAGCAGTCCCAGGACTGGAGCCTACGAGCAGTACTTC	CASSPRTGAYEQYF